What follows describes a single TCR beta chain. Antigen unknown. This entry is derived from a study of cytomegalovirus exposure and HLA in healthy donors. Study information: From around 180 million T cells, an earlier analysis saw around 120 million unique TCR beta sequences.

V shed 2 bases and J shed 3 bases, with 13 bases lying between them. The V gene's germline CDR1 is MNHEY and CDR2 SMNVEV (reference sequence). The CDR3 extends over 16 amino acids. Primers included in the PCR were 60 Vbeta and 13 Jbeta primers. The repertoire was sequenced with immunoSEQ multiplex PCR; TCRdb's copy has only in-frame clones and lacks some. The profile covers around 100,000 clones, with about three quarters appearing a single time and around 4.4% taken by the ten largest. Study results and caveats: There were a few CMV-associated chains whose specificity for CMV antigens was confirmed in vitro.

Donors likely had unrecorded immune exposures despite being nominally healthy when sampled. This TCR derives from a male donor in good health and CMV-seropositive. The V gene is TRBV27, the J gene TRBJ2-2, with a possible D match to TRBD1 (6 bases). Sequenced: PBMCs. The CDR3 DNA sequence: TGTGCCAGCAGTTTAAGGGGGACCCTTCACACCGGGGAGCTGTTTTTT. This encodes CASSLRGTLHTGELFF.